Each of the 6 T cell receptor beta chains below was sequenced from the same sample in a study of blood T cell repertoires in COVID-19. Clones were read by immunoSEQ multiplex PCR, and TCRdb kept only the in-frame ones, dropping some. The sample comprises fewer than 350,000 clones, about 90% of which are singletons, and roughly 2.1% rests with the top ten. Sample: peripheral blood. Receptor source: a woman in her twenties or thirties who had recovered from COVID-19.

This chain links TRBV5-1 with TRBJ1-3; TRBD1 is a possible D gene (6 bases). CDR3 length: 16 amino acids. With 4 bases removed from V and 0 bases from J, the gap between germline ends came to 14 bases. CDR1 SGHRS and CDR2 YFSETQ come from the germline V gene. CDR3 DNA sequence: TGCGCCAGCAGCGCGGACAGACAGCGCTCTGGAAACACCATATATTTT. This translates into CASSADRQRSGNTIYF.

The V gene is TRBV7-3, the J gene TRBJ2-1; D unclear. Germline CDR1 reads SGHTA; CDR2 reads FQGTGA. Trimming pared 2 bases from V and 2 bases from J, leaving 7 bases between. The length of the CDR3 is 14 residues. CDR3 nucleotide sequence: TGTGCCAGCAGCTTAGGGCCAGCCTACAATGAGCAGTTCTTC. Protein sequence: CASSLGPAYNEQFF.

This chain connects TRBV2 to TRBJ2-1; 8 bases match TRBD2. The CDR3 is 16 residues long. Per germline, CDR1 SNHLY and CDR2 FYNNEI. The J segment lost 0 bases and the V segment lost 5 bases, leaving 6 bases of the junction unmatched. CDR3 in DNA: TGTGCCAGCAGTTCTTCCGGGACTAGCTCCTACAATGAGCAGTTCTTC. This codes for CASSSSGTSSYNEQFF. Full variable domain (rest looked up from reference TRBV2 and TRBJ2-1): EPEVTQTPSHQVTQMGQEVILRCVPISNHLYFYWYRQILGQKVEFLVSFYNNEISEKSEIFDDQFSVERPDGSNFTLKIRSTKLEDSAMYFCASSSSGTSSYNEQFFGPGTRLTVL.

The gene calls are TRBV28 and TRBJ1-2; TRBD1 aligns across 12 bases. This CDR3 is built from 17 residues. CDR1 and CDR2 (germline): MDHEN, SYDVKM. With V trimmed by 1 base and J by 8 bases, 11 bases remained unmatched. CDR3 DNA sequence: TGTGCCAGCAGTTTATTTCACCGGGGACAGGGGGCTGGGGGCTACACCTTC. Its protein is CASSLFHRGQGAGGYTF.

This sequence joins TRBV7-9 and TRBJ1-1; the match to TRBD1 covers 7 bases. V lost 1 base, J lost 0 bases, and 11 bases stayed unmatched. Germline values: CDR1 SEHNR, CDR2 FQNEAQ (reference sequence). The length of the CDR3 is 18 residues. CDR3 in amino acids: CASSLGIGTETMNTEAFF. DNA for the CDR3: TGTGCCAGCAGCTTAGGAATCGGGACAGAGACTATGAACACTGAAGCTTTCTTT.

The CDR3 sequence is CASSVLSGSRETQYF. Written as DNA, the CDR3 is TGTGCCAGCAGCGTATTAAGCGGGAGTCGGGAGACCCAGTACTTC. The J gene is TRBJ2-5, the V gene TRBV9, with TRBD2 identical over 8 bases. Germline CDR1 SGDLS, CDR2 YYNGEE. V lost 1 base and J lost 5; bases outside the gene matches: 7. The CDR3 extends over 15 amino acids.